This section outlines one TCR beta chain sequence together with its context. The data were produced by immunoSEQ multiplex PCR, yet TCRdb's version contains in-frame clones alone and is incomplete. The table has about 150,000 clones, approximately 78% seen once; the top ten hold under 2%. This CDR3 comprises 13 residues. V was cut by 4 bases and J by 5 bases, with 11 bases left in between. Looked up from germline, CDR1 is SGHTA and CDR2 is FQGTGA. This sample is part of a study of blood T cell repertoires in COVID-19. Sample: peripheral blood. V gene TRBV7-3 combines with J gene TRBJ2-5; no definite D call. The origin of this receptor is a man aged 80 or over with acute or convalescent COVID-19. CDR3 sequence (DNA): TGTGCCAGCAGCTCCTCGTCTAGGGAGACCCAGTACTTC. This encodes CASSSSSRETQYF.